This T cell receptor beta chain was profiled in a study of blood T cell repertoires in COVID-19. CDR1 and CDR2 (germline): SGHRS, YFSETQ. Losses at the gene ends were 4 bases for V and 8 bases for J; bases not matched to a gene: 9. CDR3 length equals 14 residues. TCRdb's copy holds only in-frame clones and misses some; the assay was immunoSEQ multiplex PCR. The data show about 280,000 clones, 75% to 85% seen once. The chain is built from TRBV5-1 and TRBJ1-2; TRBD1 agrees at 9 bases. Sequencing input: peripheral blood. The sequence was collected from a man aged 50 to 59 with active or convalescent COVID-19. In DNA form, the CDR3 reads TGCGCCAGCAGCCCGGGACAGGGCCCCATCGGCTACACCTTC. Protein: CASSPGQGPIGYTF.